The 7 T cell receptor beta chains given below trace back to one sample, sequenced in a study of cytomegalovirus exposure and HLA in healthy donors (TCRdb year 2017). Library method: the immunoSEQ multiplex PCR assay. A mixture of 60 forward primers for TCR Vbeta segments and 13 reverse primers for TCR Jbeta segments was used in the multiplex PCR. TCRdb took this table from immuneACCESS and kept in-frame rearrangements with V and J called. Such tables lack part of the clones; where checked against another copy, unresolved V genes explain under half of the gap, and the rest is unexplained. The sample has about 130,000 clones on record, around three quarters of them singletons. In total, the top ten clones hold approximately 4.8% of the sample. Sequenced sample: PBMCs. Receptors were obtained from a man aged 25-40 years in good health.

The genes are TRBV5-1 and TRBJ2-7, with TRBD1 as a possible D gene (6 bases). The CDR3 covers 14 residues. The V and J ends lost 0 bases and 13 bases respectively, with 20 bases between them. Germline-derived CDR1 and CDR2 are SGHRS and YFSETQ. As DNA, the CDR3 is TGCGCCAGCAGCTTGGGACAGGAGGCGCTTGGGCAATACTTC. Protein: CASSLGQEALGQYF.

The V call is TRBV6-4, the J call TRBJ1-2; 11 nucleotides align to TRBD1. Per the germline V gene, CDR1 is MRHNA and CDR2 is SNTAGT. This CDR3 is built from 14 residues. V was clipped by 5 bases and J by 7 bases; unmatched bases: 6. This chain's CDR3 is CASSSGQGVGGYTF. The CDR3 bases are TGTGCCAGCAGTTCGGGACAGGGGGTGGGTGGCTACACCTTC.

V is TRBV7-8 and J is TRBJ2-7; D perhaps matches TRBD1 (6 bases). With 0 bases removed from V and 2 bases from J, the gap between germline ends came to 8 bases. CDR3 size: 14 residues. Germline CDR1 and CDR2: SGHVS and FQNEAQ. DNA of the CDR3: TGTGCCAGCAGCTTAGCGGGGGCTGCCTACGAGCAGTACTTC. It specifies CASSLAGAAYEQYF.

The J gene is TRBJ2-1, the V gene TRBV21-1; the DNA was not used to check the table's D call, TRBD2. TRBV21-1 corresponds to a pseudogene. The CDR3 is 18 residues long. This chain's CDR3 is CASSKALEERPSYNEQFF. Here the CDR3 DNA reads TGTGCCAGCAGCAAAGCGCTAGAGGAGCGACCTTCCTACAATGAGCAGTTCTTC.

This rearrangement joins TRBV28 to TRBJ2-5; TRBD2 matches at 10 bases. Matching the DNA end better, TRBJ2-7 makes the J call doubtful. CDR3 size: 14 residues. Germline CDR1 MDHEN, CDR2 SYDVKM. The DNA of the CDR3 is TGTGCCAGCATCAATAGCGGGAGGTCCTACGAGCAGTACTTC. Translating it yields CASINSGRSYEQYF.

This clone was picked up a small number of times. The J gene is TRBJ1-1, the V gene TRBV6-5; 8 nucleotides agree with TRBD1. Looked up from germline, CDR1 is MNHEY and CDR2 is SVGAGI. V gave up 6 bases and J gave up 1 base; unmatched junction bases: 7. The CDR3 sequence is 15 residues long. The DNA of the CDR3 is TGTGCCAGCAGAGTCGACAGGGGATCGAACACTGAAGCTTTCTTT. Translating it yields CASRVDRGSNTEAFF.

Only one count was recorded for this clone. The chain combines TRBV6-5 with TRBJ2-1; D is perhaps TRBD2 (5 bases). V dropped 7 bases and J dropped 7 bases, with 14 bases sitting between them. The CDR3 runs to 13 residues. CDR1 is MNHEY and CDR2 is SVGAGI in the germline V gene. CDR3 nucleotide sequence: TGTGCCAGCACCGCGACACCGGGGAATGAGCAGTTCTTC. Its protein is CASTATPGNEQFF.